Listed below are T cell receptor beta chains from one sample, sequenced in a study of T cell responses to AZD1222 COVID-19 vaccine. Sequenced by immunoSEQ multiplex PCR; TCRdb stores in-frame clones only, minus some. This table has 90,000 to 150,000 clones, about 91% appearing once. Specimen: peripheral blood, collected on day 0 of AZD1222 vaccination. These receptors were taken from an adult in good health. CDR3s include the opening cysteine and the closing phenylalanine or tryptophan. The D gene is left open where the match is weak. Part of the rows lack a size; the others show once, few, many or a class for expanded clones.

size	D	V	J	CDR3	DNA
-	TRBD2	TRBV5-1	TRBJ2-3	CASSLTLAGSTDTQYF	TGCGCCAGCAGCTTGACGCTAGCGGGGAGCACAGATACGCAGTATTTT
-	-	TRBV11-3	TRBJ1-4	CASSPRGGATNEKLFF	TGTGCCAGCAGCCCCCGTGGTGGGGCAACTAATGAAAAACTGTTTTTT
-	-	TRBV19	TRBJ1-2	CASSTAGSGNYGYTF	TGTGCCAGTAGTACCGCCGGATCAGGGAACTATGGCTACACCTTC
-	TRBD1	TRBV9	TRBJ1-1	CASSRSRDRGPNTEAFF	TGTGCCAGCAGCCGCTCCCGGGACAGGGGACCGAACACTGAAGCTTTCTTT
-	TRBD2	TRBV2	TRBJ2-5	CASSVLAGGGETQYF	TGTGCCAGCAGTGTCCTAGCGGGGGGCGGGGAGACCCAGTACTTC
-	TRBD1	TRBV5-6	TRBJ2-3	CASSEGDRRVF	TGTGCCAGCAGCGAGGGGGACAGAAGGGTCTTT
-	TRBD2	TRBV10-3	TRBJ2-3	CAISESLTSGQYTQYF	TGTGCCATCAGTGAGTCGTTAACTAGCGGGCAATATACGCAGTATTTT
-	TRBD1	TRBV4-3	TRBJ1-1	CASSPRIPGTGDTEAFF	TGCGCCAGCAGCCCACGGATCCCCGGGACAGGGGACACTGAAGCTTTCTTT
-	TRBD1	TRBV25-1	TRBJ1-2	CASSEWDRVSHGYTF	TGTGCCAGCAGTGAATGGGACAGGGTATCCCATGGCTACACCTTC
-	TRBD1	TRBV9	TRBJ1-5	CASSDTGDYQPQHF	TGTGCCAGCAGCGATACAGGGGATTATCAGCCCCAGCATTTT
once	-	TRBV18	TRBJ1-1	CATDSSMNTEAFF	TGTGCCACCGACAGTTCCATGAACACTGAAGCTTTCTTT
-	-	TRBV5-1	TRBJ1-1	CASSLGGAGVMNTEAFF	TGCGCCAGCAGCTTGGGGGGGGCCGGGGTCATGAACACTGAAGCTTTCTTT
once	-	TRBV7-8	TRBJ1-2	CASSLGTDNYGYTF	TGTGCCAGCAGCTTAGGAACGGATAACTATGGCTACACCTTC
-	-	TRBV18	TRBJ1-1	CASSPGGVGTEAFF	TGTGCCAGCTCACCCGGAGGGGTTGGCACTGAAGCTTTCTTT
-	TRBD1	TRBV7-9	TRBJ2-3	CASSSPPGQRLTDTQYF	TGTGCCAGCAGCTCCCCCCCGGGACAGAGACTTACAGATACGCAGTATTTT
-	TRBD2	TRBV6-5	TRBJ2-7	CASRTTGGDEQYF	TGTGCCAGCAGAACAACCGGGGGGGACGAGCAGTACTTC
-	TRBD1	TRBV5-1	TRBJ2-2	CASSLAGQGMTGELFF	TGCGCCAGCAGCTTGGCGGGACAGGGGATGACCGGGGAGCTGTTTTTT
once	-	TRBV9	TRBJ2-7	CASSVVPGDIYEQYF	TGTGCCAGCAGCGTAGTTCCAGGAGATATCTACGAGCAGTACTTC
-	TRBD2	TRBV10-3	TRBJ2-1	CAISEVSGGGWNEQFF	TGTGCCATCAGTGAGGTTAGCGGGGGGGGTTGGAATGAGCAGTTCTTC
-	-	TRBV18	TRBJ2-7	CASSRGGPGAYEQYF	TGTGCCAGCTCACGGGGGGGCCCAGGGGCCTACGAGCAGTACTTC
-	-	TRBV4-3	TRBJ1-4	CASSQEGGNNEKLFF	TGCGCCAGCAGCCAAGAGGGGGGAAATAATGAAAAACTGTTTTTT
-	TRBD1	TRBV20-1	TRBJ2-7	CSASSRDRVVEQYF	TGCAGTGCTAGTTCGCGCGACAGGGTTGTGGAGCAGTACTTC
-	-	TRBV20-1	TRBJ1-1	CSATGTAFF	TGCAGTGCTACAGGGACGGCTTTCTTT
-	-	TRBV28	TRBJ1-6	CASKLGSGNSPLHF	TGTGCCAGCAAACTGGGTAGTGGCAATTCACCCCTCCACTTT
-	-	TRBV5-1	TRBJ1-3	CASSLAQRGSGNTIYF	TGCGCCAGCAGCTTGGCTCAAAGGGGCTCTGGAAACACCATATATTTT
-	-	TRBV7-2	TRBJ1-1	CASSLDGWNTEAFF	TGTGCCAGCAGCTTAGACGGGTGGAACACTGAAGCTTTCTTT
once	-	TRBV18	TRBJ2-3	CASSPPSTRSTDTQYF	TGTGCCAGCTCACCACCGTCCACTCGTAGCACAGATACGCAGTATTTT
once	-	TRBV5-8	TRBJ1-3	CASSLDLASGNTIYF	TGTGCCAGCAGCTTGGATTTGGCTTCGGGAAACACCATATATTTT
-	-	TRBV3-1/TRBV3-2	TRBJ1-2	CASSQVRLGYTF	TGTGCCAGCAGCCAAGTCCGGTTAGGCTACACCTTC
-	TRBD1	TRBV6-5	TRBJ1-4	CASSPPGQGKLFF	TGTGCCAGCAGTCCCCCGGGACAGGGAAAACTGTTTTTT
-	-	TRBV7-9	TRBJ1-1	CASRQLTLNTEAFF	TGTGCCAGCAGACAACTTACCCTAAACACTGAAGCTTTCTTT
few	-	TRBV3-1/TRBV3-2	TRBJ1-1	CASSQALLGGGAFF	TGTGCCAGCAGCCAAGCACTCCTGGGGGGGGGAGCTTTCTTT